Reported below is one TCR beta chain. The antigen is unknown. The PCR was carried out with 60 Vbeta primers and 13 Jbeta primers. This table comes from immunoSEQ multiplex PCR, and its TCRdb copy is limited to in-frame clones, with some not included. The sample carries about 180,000 clones, more than 75% recorded once. V was shortened by 4 bases and J by 1 base, with 7 bases between the two germline ends. The CDR3 has 13 residues. Germline V gene data show CDR1 as SGHNT and CDR2 as YENEEA. This record comes from a study of cytomegalovirus exposure and HLA in healthy donors. Study-level findings and limits: TCR beta sequences reportedly predicted the HLA-A and HLA-B alleles of most subjects accurately.

The sequence was obtained from a woman in her twenties or thirties in good health and CMV-seropositive. The sample was PBMCs. The V and J genes are TRBV11-3 and TRBJ2-5; D call uncertain. The CDR3, as DNA: TGTGCCAGCAGCTCCCCCCTCCAAGAGACCCAGTACTTC. Protein sequence: CASSSPLQETQYF. Full variable domain (outside the CDR3, taken from reference TRBV11-3 and TRBJ2-5): EAGVVQSPRYKIIEKKQPVAFWCNPISGHNTLYWYLQNLGQGPELLIRYENEEAVDDSQLPKDRFSAERLKGVDSTLKIQPAELGDSAVYLCASSSPLQETQYFGPGTRLLVL.